Presented here are 16 T cell receptor beta chains from one specimen sequenced in a study of Ad26.COV2.S vaccination and SARS-CoV-2 variants. Produced via immunoSEQ multiplex PCR; TCRdb's table is partial and in-frame only. The sample has around 340,000 clones; 65% to 90% are singletons. Treatment specified: 15 to 20 received Ad26.COV2.S at low or high dose, single or two shots; about 5 received placebo; per-sample allocation not given. Collection of samples fell on day 63 after the first vaccine or placebo injection. The sample was peripheral blood, taken in a trial of Ad26.COV2.S vaccine versus placebo. Every receptor here comes from a person aged 18 to 65 who received the Ad26.COV2.S COVID-19 vaccine or a placebo.

The V and J genes are TRBV5-1 and TRBJ1-1; the D gene is possibly TRBD1 (5 bases). Germline loops: CDR1 SGHRS, CDR2 YFSETQ. The CDR3 has 15 amino acids. The ends were cut back, 4 bases at V and 4 bases at J, with 17 bases in the middle. The CDR3 reads CASSENRGGATEAFF. Here the CDR3 DNA reads TGCGCCAGCAGCGAGAACCGGGGAGGGGCCACTGAAGCTTTCTTT.

V usage is TRBV28 and J usage is TRBJ2-7, with D hard to call. From germline, CDR1 is MDHEN and CDR2 SYDVKM. The CDR3 runs to 12 residues. Trimming removed 3 bases at V and 3 bases at J, with 6 bases between. CDR3 protein: CASSFARYEQYF. CDR3 sequence (DNA): TGTGCCAGCAGTTTCGCGCGCTACGAGCAGTACTTC.

The V and J genes are TRBV3-1 (or the pseudogene TRBV3-2) and TRBJ1-2, with D possibly TRBD1 on 6 matching bases. The V end lost 3 bases, the J end lost 3 bases, and 14 bases lay between the germline ends. This CDR3 comprises 15 residues. The germline V gene has CDR1 LGHDT and CDR2 YNNKEL (reference sequence). The CDR3 region is CASSHLDRSDYGYTF. The CDR3 DNA follows: TGTGCCAGCAGCCATCTCGACAGGTCAGACTATGGCTACACCTTC.

This chain joins TRBV10-2 and TRBJ2-1; 10 nucleotides line up with TRBD2. V lost 9 bases, J lost 7 bases, and 6 bases stayed unmatched. The CDR3 spans 13 residues. Germline CDR1 and CDR2: WSHSY and SAAADI. This chain's CDR3 is CASRTSGANEQFF. The CDR3 nucleotides read TGCGCCAGTAGGACTAGCGGAGCAAATGAGCAGTTCTTC.

V usage is TRBV7-8 and J usage is TRBJ2-5; D not certain. With 0 bases removed from V and 5 bases from J, the gap between germline ends came to 10 bases. Germline V gives CDR1 SGHVS, CDR2 FQNEAQ. This CDR3 is 14 amino acids long. CDR3 in DNA: TGTGCCAGCAGCTTAGCTTGGGGTGAGGAGACCCAGTACTTC. As protein: CASSLAWGEETQYF.

This chain uses TRBV21-1 with TRBJ1-2; whether TRBD1, the table's D call, matches the DNA was not checked. TRBV21-1 constitutes a pseudogene. The CDR3 is made up of 14 amino acids. CDR3 in DNA: TGTGCCAGCAGCAAACGGACAGCTACTTTAGGCTACACCTTC. Protein product: CASSKRTATLGYTF.

The chain uses TRBV18 and TRBJ2-2; a possible D gene is TRBD2 (6 bases). The CDR3 is made up of 18 amino acids. Deletions cut 3 bases from V and 4 bases from J, with 21 bases between. CDR1 and CDR2 (germline): KGHSH, LQKENI. In DNA form, the CDR3 reads TGTGCCAGCTCACCGTTCTTCAGGGACTCTCGGGTCACCGGGGAGCTGTTTTTT. It encodes CASSPFFRDSRVTGELFF. Drawing the rest from reference TRBV18 and TRBJ2-2, the complete variable domain is NAGVMQNPRHLVRRRGQEARLRCSPMKGHSHVYWYRQLPEEGLKFMVYLQKENIIDESGMPKERFSAEFPKEGPSILRIQQVVRGDSAAYFCASSPFFRDSRVTGELFFGEGSRLTVL.

V gene TRBV10-2 combines with J gene TRBJ2-1; no clear D. The CDR3 is made up of 13 amino acids. V was shortened by 2 bases and J by 9 bases, with 11 bases between the two germline ends. Per germline, CDR1 WSHSY and CDR2 SAAADI. The CDR3 nucleotides read TGCGCCAGCAGTGAGGTGATAGTAGGTGAGCAGTTCTTC. It encodes CASSEVIVGEQFF.

The V and J genes are TRBV10-1 and TRBJ2-2, with TRBD2 matching 7 bases. The CDR3 covers 16 residues. Trimming cost V 4 bases and J 1 base; bases outside gene matches: 6. Germline V gene sequence: CDR1 WNHNN, CDR2 SYGVQD (reference sequence). CDR3 in amino acids: CASSGLAVMNTGELFF. In nucleotides, the CDR3 is TGCGCCAGCAGTGGACTAGCAGTAATGAACACCGGGGAGCTGTTTTTT.

On this clone: This sample includes further DNA sequences coding for the same CDR3. The chain uses TRBV24-1 and TRBJ2-3; possibly TRBD2 for D (6 bases). This CDR3 region has 14 residues. CDR1 is KGHDR and CDR2 is SFDVKD in the germline V gene. The V end was cut by 5 bases, the J end by 0 bases, with 8 bases between. CDR3 sequence: CATSGRGSTDTQYF. Here the CDR3 DNA reads TGTGCCACCAGTGGGCGGGGAAGCACAGATACGCAGTATTTT.

The V gene is TRBV28, the J gene TRBJ1-2; 8 positions agree with TRBD1. The V segment lost 5 bases and the J segment 8 bases; nucleotides outside the gene matches: 13. The CDR3 loop spans 15 amino acids. Germline V gene lookup returns CDR1 MDHEN and CDR2 SYDVKM. The CDR3 protein is CASSGWRQGHSGYTF. In nucleotides, the CDR3 is TGTGCCAGCAGTGGGTGGCGACAGGGGCATAGCGGCTACACCTTC.

This clone was observed a single time. The V and J genes are TRBV5-4 and TRBJ2-3; D possibly matches TRBD1 or TRBD2 (7 bases each). This CDR3 spans 17 amino acids. V was cut by 4 bases and J by 4 bases, with 22 bases left in between. CDR1 and CDR2 from the germline V gene are SGHNT and YYREEE (reference sequence). The CDR3 is CASSQGGVMGNSDTQYF. In nucleotides, the CDR3 is TGTGCCAGCAGCCAGGGGGGGGTCATGGGGAACTCAGATACGCAGTATTTT.

The rearrangement joins TRBV5-5 to TRBJ1-1, with TRBD1 matching 8 bases. Germline CDR1 is SGHKS and CDR2 is YYEKEE (reference sequence). V lost 4 bases to trimming and J lost 5 bases; unmatched junction nucleotides: 10. The CDR3 spans 15 residues. The CDR3 coding sequence is TGTGCCAGCAGCCGCAGCTGGACAGGGAGAACTGAAGCTTTCTTT. Protein product: CASSRSWTGRTEAFF.

The V gene is TRBV19, the J gene TRBJ1-1, with unresolved D. CDR1 and CDR2 from the germline V gene are LNHDA and SQIVND (reference sequence). There are 15 residues in the CDR3. V dropped 1 base and J dropped 5 bases, with 14 bases sitting between them. The CDR3 DNA is TGTGCCAGTAGTATAGTTCGGGAAAGATGGACTGAAGCTTTCTTT. Protein: CASSIVRERWTEAFF.

This clone occurred once. V is TRBV5-1 and J is TRBJ2-1, with D possibly called TRBD1 or TRBD2 (5 bases each). The V gene's germline CDR1 is SGHRS and CDR2 YFSETQ. Deletions cut 8 bases from V and 0 bases from J, with 18 bases between. This CDR3 spans 16 amino acids. CDR3 residues: CASQPQGGGSYNEQFF. For the CDR3, the DNA is TGCGCCAGTCAGCCTCAGGGTGGAGGCTCCTACAATGAGCAGTTCTTC.

The chain carries TRBV7-2 and TRBJ2-7; 7 nucleotides agree with TRBD1. V lost 5 bases, J lost 3 bases, and 4 bases stayed unmatched. Germline V lookup: CDR1 SGHTA, CDR2 FQGNSA. There are 13 residues in the CDR3. This chain's CDR3 is CASSKTGNYEQYF. Written as DNA, the CDR3 is TGTGCCAGCAGCAAGACAGGGAACTACGAGCAGTACTTC.